This TCR beta chain was found in a study of shared clonotypes between healthy human individuals (dated by TCRdb to the early 2020s). As for the study more broadly: A couple of women and a few men aged 18 to 49 years were included in the cohort. For each donor, three plates each were used for CD4 naive and CD4 memory, two plates were used for CD8 naive, and one plate was used for CD8 memory. Different laboratories and diverse techniques were used to prepare libraries and sequence TCR repertoires, to increase sequencing depth and limit assay-specific biases. Per donor, leukapheresis produced somewhere between about 0.94 and 9.5 billion PBMCs. To estimate repertoire size and how much clonotype sharing occurs between individuals, the study deeply sequenced the blood TCR repertoires of roughly 5 healthy adults. Results and caveats for the whole study, not just this receptor: Sharing across a handful of donors was observed for about 5% of naive CD4, 3% to 4% of naive CD8, 2% to 2.5% of memory CD4, and about 0.4% of memory CD8 clonotypes. Only blood was sampled, and tissue TCR repertoires likely differ from those in blood. Pairwise subsampling led to the expectation that sequencing depth would affect the degree of clonotype sharing among donors. Naive subsets generally had larger estimated clonotype richness than memory subsets did. Because the study included a small number of donors, the genetic and exposure-history diversity represented was limited. Incomplete sequencing was indicated by rarefaction of sorted-subset datasets, despite the large sequencing depth. Compared with non-shared clonotypes, clonotypes shared by all four sorted-subset donors had higher generation probabilities.

To note about this clone: Its antigen remains unidentified. Qualities for individual bases were not recorded, and no much larger clone is one base off.

The donors were healthy, HIV-negative adults who had no recently reported acute infections or vaccinations. All donors were Caucasian adults living in Nashville, Tennessee, USA. CD4+ T cells were enriched by magnetic negative selection; naive cells were then positively selected on CD45RA, and the negative fraction formed the memory subset. Blood was collected by leukapheresis, and PBMCs were isolated by Ficoll-Histopaque density gradient centrifugation and then cryopreserved in liquid nitrogen vapor phase. Analytical flow cytometry was used to check the purity and quantity of each magnetically sorted T cell population. Genomic DNA was isolated from every sorted fraction and measured by UV absorbance on a Nanodrop 2000c. Using the deep immunoSEQ assay, TCR CDR3 regions were amplified from genomic DNA by multiplex PCR. Genomic DNA extracted from each cell subset was distributed evenly over all wells of several immunoSEQ 96-well plates, and each plate served as one replicate. For sorted subsets, each replicate PCR was loaded with roughly 0.2 ug genomic DNA, equivalent to 30,000 or so T cell genomes. The purified libraries were quantified using a Qubit 3.0 fluorometer, sized with a Bioanalyzer 2100, and then quantified again using the KAPA Library Quantification kit. Every immunoSEQ 96-well plate was sequenced on a separate single-read 150-cycle Illumina NextSeq 550 flow cell. The authors' analysis ran thus. Because only junctional sequences without quality scores were contained in the immunoSEQ output, filtering matching that applied to full-length reads could not be performed. To assign V/J genes and CDR3, sequences were annotated using PyIR, a Python wrapper for IgBLAST v1.9, with IMGT germline references. Reads were removed for weak V/J assignments (E-value above 1e-6), missing CDR3, stop codons, out-of-frame junctions, or ambiguous translated residues. V3J clonotypes were defined by identical inferred V gene, J gene, and CDR3 amino acid sequence. Percentage overlap between repertoires was calculated by dividing the number of shared unique clonotypes by the size of the smaller repertoire. RTK rarefaction, the Chao1 estimator, and Recon v2.1 estimates of unobserved clonotypes were used to assess repertoire richness. Generation probabilities were computed with OLGA for all TCRbeta clonotypes obtained by the gDNA method from several donors. TCRdb limited this immuneACCESS table to in-frame rearrangements with V and J called. A share of clones is missing; checked studies link under half to unresolved V genes, and the rest is unexplained. Clonal size and the V and J genes are those of that table, whereas D and trimming came from the DNA. The sample table holds some 2,000,000 clones, of which approximately 94% were seen once. Roughly 0.13% of the sample comes from the top ten.

What was sequenced was naive CD4+ T cells sorted from blood. The sample's cell subset or site label, decoded: CD45RA+ positively selected. The source of this sequence is a man younger than 30 in good health.

The encoded CDR3 is CASSLTAAGVTGELFF. The nucleotide sequence is given as TGCGCCAGCAGCTTGACGGCGGCAGGGGTGACCGGGGAGCTGTTTTTT. This receptor chain uses TRBV5-1 and TRBJ2-2; the D region possibly corresponds to TRBD1 (6 bases align). The CDR3 contains 16 residues, cysteine and phenylalanine counted. Kept here is only the CDR3 DNA, which spans 48 bases and is read in frame from base 1. Deletion took 1 base off V and 5 bases off J, with a span of 15 bases between the germline ends. CDR1 SGHRS and CDR2 YFSETQ were looked up in the germline V gene.